The sequence of this T cell receptor (beta chain) was determined in a study of blood T cell repertoires in COVID-19. Using immunoSEQ multiplex PCR, the repertoire was profiled, and TCRdb retains in-frame clones only, with some absent. This sample carries 150,000 to 200,000 clones, 89% of them seen once, and the ten largest clones take about 1.9%. V was clipped by 5 bases and J by 8 bases; unmatched bases: 9. The CDR3 runs 14 residues. Germline-derived CDR1 and CDR2 are SGHTA and FQGNSA. The sequence came from a young man who had recovered from COVID-19. The chain combines TRBV7-2 with TRBJ2-1, with 7 bases aligning to TRBD2. Sequenced sample: peripheral blood. The CDR3 sequence: CASSRPGRSDEQFF. The CDR3 coding sequence is TGTGCCAGCAGCCGCCCCGGGAGGTCCGATGAGCAGTTCTTC.